This T cell receptor beta chain was recorded in a study of CD8 T cells in ankylosing spondylitis. CDR3 length equals 14 residues. V gave up 4 bases and J gave up 6 bases; unmatched junction bases: 7. Germline CDR1 is SGHRS and CDR2 is YFSETQ. Of note for this clonotype: Its specificity is not known.

Study observations and caveats: Disease-linked clones reportedly showed significant enrichment in matched ankylosing spondylitis synovial fluid. Reactive arthritis synovial fluid and blood were previously reported to contain some motif variants. In peripheral blood, disease-linked CD8+ clones occurred at relatively low frequencies. There was a TCR beta motif, made of several highly homologous variants, that appeared characteristic of ankylosing spondylitis blood.

Researchers built TCR beta libraries using quantitative 5'-RACE with molecular barcodes. One entry per CDR3 protein results from TCRdb running MiXCR on the 5' RACE reads. The sample contains about 450,000 distinct CDR3 sequences, 25% to 30% of which appear only once. Material for sequencing was blood, either unsorted or a sorted T cell fraction (not recorded which). The rearrangement joins TRBV5-1 to TRBJ2-3; TRBD1 matches 8 bases. This clonotype was obtained from a male donor with ankylosing spondylitis. The CDR3 DNA reads TGCGCCAGCAGCGTGACAGGGGCCGAGGATACGCAGTATTTT. Residues: CASSVTGAEDTQYF.